This is a list of T cell receptor beta chains from one sample in a study of T cell responses to AZD1222 COVID-19 vaccine. Sequencing was performed with immunoSEQ multiplex PCR; in TCRdb, only in-frame clones are kept and a portion is missing. The data hold 80,000 to 90,000 clones, with around 90% observed a single time. The sample was peripheral blood, taken on day 0 of AZD1222 vaccination. The receptors originated from an adult in good health. CDR3s include the opening cysteine and the closing phenylalanine or tryptophan. The order of the fields is D gene, J gene, V gene, CDR3 protein. The D gene is left open where the match is weak.

.,TRBJ1-5,TRBV19,CASSIEGPYSNQPQHF
TRBD2,TRBJ2-7,TRBV9,CASSQGTSFFYEQYF
.,TRBJ2-5,TRBV7-8,CASSFRGETQYF
.,TRBJ2-2,TRBV5-1,CASSRGAGMTGELFF
.,TRBJ2-7,TRBV7-7,CASSLGLSYEQYF
TRBD2,TRBJ2-1,TRBV2,CASSEVRLAVYNEQFF
TRBD1,TRBJ1-4,TRBV18,CASSPPGQANEKLFF
.,TRBJ2-1,TRBV9,CASSVGFDSDNEQFF
TRBD1,TRBJ1-4,TRBV18,CASSPTGTGGEKLFF
TRBD1,TRBJ1-2,TRBV7-9,CASSLEGALGYTF
.,TRBJ1-2,TRBV9,CASRQDGLIYGYTF
TRBD1,TRBJ2-7,TRBV2,CASRRGQGVYEQYF
.,TRBJ1-1,TRBV18,CASSPSRQGSAFF
TRBD1,TRBJ1-1,TRBV3-1/TRBV3-2,CASSHGDRGEAFF
.,TRBJ1-5,TRBV6-5,CASSRQPSNQPQHF
TRBD2,TRBJ2-5,TRBV19,CASSIMASGGEETQYF
TRBD1,TRBJ2-7,TRBV15,CATSRESGTGSHEQYF
.,TRBJ1-1,TRBV7-9,CASSWTDTEAFF
.,TRBJ2-5,TRBV19,CASSPRGVSIETQYF
.,TRBJ1-5,TRBV19,CATYDTRTNQPQHF
.,TRBJ1-2,TRBV29-1,CSVALQTSYGYTF
.,TRBJ1-2,TRBV5-1,CASSMDQSGESSGYTF
.,TRBJ1-4,TRBV25-1,CASSDQPASEKLFF
TRBD2,TRBJ2-3,TRBV24-1,CATSDPTGLAGAPDTQYF
TRBD1,TRBJ1-4,TRBV29-1,CSVDAGGGEKLFF
.,TRBJ1-2,TRBV21-1,CASSKRSRNRGPYGYTF
.,TRBJ1-2,TRBV28,CASRDINYGYTF
.,TRBJ2-2,TRBV28,CASSSRGVTGELFF
TRBD2,TRBJ2-1,TRBV9,CASSPGLAGGNIYNEQFF
.,TRBJ2-5,TRBV5-8,CASSLPGGARSQYF
.,TRBJ2-7,TRBV10-3,CAISEYMSSYEQYF
.,TRBJ2-7,TRBV18,CASSPWATIYEQYF